This TCR beta chain was found in a study of T-cell reconstitution after alpha-beta-depleted transplantation in children. Regarding the study as a whole: At the one-year point after transplant, T-cell counts and TCRbeta diversity were found to come mostly from T cells that had been newly produced. Reported findings indicate that, about two months after transplant, alpha-beta T cells came from several hundred expanded clones, which were derived from non-depleted graft cells.

In the case of this clonotype: Its specificity is unknown.

Unique molecular identifiers tagged the TCRbeta library. TCRdb analysed the PCR reads with MiXCR anew, one entry per CDR3 protein. The table lists around 300,000 distinct CDR3 sequences, around 25% of them singletons, with 9.5% to 13% in the top ten. The CDR3 has 11 residues. V lost 5 bases and J 8 bases, leaving 7 bases between the germline ends. CDR1 and CDR2 from the germline V gene are SEHNR and FQNEAQ (reference sequence). This TCR came from a male patient under 18 who had a stem cell transplant for acute lymphoblastic leukemia, so the T cells may come from the graft donor. This specimen consisted of PBMCs, mostly from graft donor cells, obtained 180 days after TCRalphabeta/CD19-depleted stem cell transplant. J is TRBJ2-1 and V is TRBV7-9; no reliable D call. CDR3 bases: TGTGCCAGCAGCACCGTGGATGAGCAGTTCTTC. Translated, it gives CASSTVDEQFF.